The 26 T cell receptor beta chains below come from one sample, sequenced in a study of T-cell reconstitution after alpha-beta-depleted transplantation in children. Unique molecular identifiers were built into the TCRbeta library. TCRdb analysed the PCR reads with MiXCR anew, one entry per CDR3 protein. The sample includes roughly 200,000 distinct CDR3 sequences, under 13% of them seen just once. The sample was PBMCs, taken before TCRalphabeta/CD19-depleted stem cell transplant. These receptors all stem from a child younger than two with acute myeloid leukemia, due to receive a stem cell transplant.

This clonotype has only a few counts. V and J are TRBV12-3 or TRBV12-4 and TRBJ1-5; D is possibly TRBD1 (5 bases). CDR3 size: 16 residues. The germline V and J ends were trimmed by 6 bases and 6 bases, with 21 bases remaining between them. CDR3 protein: CASSLQPTGGVQPQHF. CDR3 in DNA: TGTGCCAGCAGCCTACAGCCGACGGGAGGGGTTCAGCCCCAGCATTTT.

CDR3 DNA sequence: TGCGCCAGCAGCTTGGGAGACAGGGGAAGCGATGAGCAGTTCTTC. As protein: CASSLGDRGSDEQFF. The chain employs TRBV5-1 and TRBJ2-1; 8 positions agree with TRBD1. Germline V CDR1 and CDR2: SGHRS, YFSETQ. Germline trimming cut 0 bases from V and 8 bases from J; bases unmatched to any gene: 7. This CDR3 has 15 amino acids.

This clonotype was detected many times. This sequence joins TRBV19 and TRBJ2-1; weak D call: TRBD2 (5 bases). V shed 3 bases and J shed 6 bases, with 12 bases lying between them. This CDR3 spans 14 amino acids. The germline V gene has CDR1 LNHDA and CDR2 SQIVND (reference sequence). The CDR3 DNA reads TGTGCCAGTAGTATCCCGATGGGAGTCAATGAGCAGTTCTTC. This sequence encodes CASSIPMGVNEQFF.

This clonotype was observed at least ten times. CDR3 DNA sequence: TGTGCCAGCAGTCGGAACAGCCAGCAGTTCTTC. This sequence encodes CASSRNSQQFF. The J gene is TRBJ2-1, the V gene TRBV12-3 or TRBV12-4; D not certain. Trimming left V 5 bases short and J 11 bases short, with 10 bases between. The CDR3 contains 11 residues.

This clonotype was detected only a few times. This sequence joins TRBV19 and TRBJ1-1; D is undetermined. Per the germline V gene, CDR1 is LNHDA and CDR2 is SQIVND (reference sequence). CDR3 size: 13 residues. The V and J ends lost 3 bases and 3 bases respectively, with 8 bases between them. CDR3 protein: CASSIWADTEAFF. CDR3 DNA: TGTGCCAGTAGTATTTGGGCAGACACTGAAGCTTTCTTT.

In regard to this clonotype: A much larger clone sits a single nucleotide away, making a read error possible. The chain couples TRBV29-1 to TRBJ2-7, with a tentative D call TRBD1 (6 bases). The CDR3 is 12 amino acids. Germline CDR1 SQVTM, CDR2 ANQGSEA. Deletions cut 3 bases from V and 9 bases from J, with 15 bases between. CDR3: CSVDGDNYRQYF. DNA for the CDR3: TGCAGCGTTGATGGGGACAATTACCGGCAGTACTTC.

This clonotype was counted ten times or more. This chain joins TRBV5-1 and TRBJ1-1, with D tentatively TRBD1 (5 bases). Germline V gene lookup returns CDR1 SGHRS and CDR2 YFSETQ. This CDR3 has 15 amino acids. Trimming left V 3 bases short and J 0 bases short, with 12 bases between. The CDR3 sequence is CASSSPGQLNTEAFF. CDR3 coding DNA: TGCGCCAGCAGCTCCCCGGGGCAGTTGAACACTGAAGCTTTCTTT.

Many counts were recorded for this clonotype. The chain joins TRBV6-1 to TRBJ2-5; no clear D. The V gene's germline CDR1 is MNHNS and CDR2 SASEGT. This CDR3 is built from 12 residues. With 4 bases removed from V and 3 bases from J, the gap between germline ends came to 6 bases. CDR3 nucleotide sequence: TGTGCCAGCAGTGCCCCTAAAGAGACCCAGTACTTC. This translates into CASSAPKETQYF.

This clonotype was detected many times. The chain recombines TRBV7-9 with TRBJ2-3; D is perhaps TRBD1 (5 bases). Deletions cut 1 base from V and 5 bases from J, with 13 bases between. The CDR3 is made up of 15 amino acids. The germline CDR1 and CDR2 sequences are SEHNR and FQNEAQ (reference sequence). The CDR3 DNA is TGTGCCAGCAGCTTAGAGTTCAGGGTGGAAGATACGCAGTATTTT. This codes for CASSLEFRVEDTQYF.

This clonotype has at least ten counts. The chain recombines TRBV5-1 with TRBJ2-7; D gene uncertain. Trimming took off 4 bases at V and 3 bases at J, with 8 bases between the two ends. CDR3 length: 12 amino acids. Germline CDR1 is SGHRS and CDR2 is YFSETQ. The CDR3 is CASSPNSYEQYF. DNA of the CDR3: TGCGCCAGCAGCCCCAATAGCTACGAGCAGTACTTC. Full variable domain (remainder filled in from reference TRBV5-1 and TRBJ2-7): KAGVTQTPRYLIKTRGQQVTLSCSPISGHRSVSWYQQTPGQGLQFLFEYFSETQRNKGNFPGRFSGRQFSNSRSEMNVSTLELGDSALYLCASSPNSYEQYFGPGTRLTVT.

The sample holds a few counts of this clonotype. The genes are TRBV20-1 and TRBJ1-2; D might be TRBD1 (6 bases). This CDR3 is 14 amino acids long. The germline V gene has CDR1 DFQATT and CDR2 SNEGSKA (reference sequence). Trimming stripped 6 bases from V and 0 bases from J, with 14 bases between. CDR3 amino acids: CSANTGQTNYGYTF. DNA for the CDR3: TGCAGTGCAAATACCGGACAGACTAACTATGGCTACACCTTC.

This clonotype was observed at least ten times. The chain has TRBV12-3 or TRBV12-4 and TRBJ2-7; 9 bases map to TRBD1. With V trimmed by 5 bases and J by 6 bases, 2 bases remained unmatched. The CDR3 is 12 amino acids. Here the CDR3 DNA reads TGTGCCAGCAGTCGACAGGGGGGCGAGCAGTACTTC. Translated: CASSRQGGEQYF.

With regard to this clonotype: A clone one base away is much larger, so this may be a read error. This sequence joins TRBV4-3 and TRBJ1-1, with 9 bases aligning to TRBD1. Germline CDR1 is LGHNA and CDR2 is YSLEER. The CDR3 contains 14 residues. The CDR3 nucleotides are TGCGCCACCAGCCAACAGGGGGCGCGCACTGAAGCTTTCTTT. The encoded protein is CATSQQGARTEAFF.

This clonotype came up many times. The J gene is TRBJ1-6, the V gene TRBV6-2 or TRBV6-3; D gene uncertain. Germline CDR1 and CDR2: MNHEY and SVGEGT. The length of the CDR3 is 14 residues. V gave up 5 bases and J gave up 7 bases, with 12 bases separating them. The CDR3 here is CASSTPFENSPLHF. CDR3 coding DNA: TGTGCCAGCAGTACGCCCTTCGAGAATTCACCCCTCCACTTT.

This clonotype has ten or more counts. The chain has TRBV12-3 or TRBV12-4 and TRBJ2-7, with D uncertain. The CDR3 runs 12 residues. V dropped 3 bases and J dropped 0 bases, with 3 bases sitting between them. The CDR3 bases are TGTGCCAGCAGTTTGTTCTCCTACGAGCAGTACTTC. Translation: CASSLFSYEQYF.

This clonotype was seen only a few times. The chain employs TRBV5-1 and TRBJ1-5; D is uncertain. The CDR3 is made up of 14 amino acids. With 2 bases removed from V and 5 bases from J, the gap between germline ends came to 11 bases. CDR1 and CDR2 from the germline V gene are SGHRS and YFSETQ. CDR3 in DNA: TGCGCCAGCAGCTTACGGGTTTTACATCAGCCCCAGCATTTT. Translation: CASSLRVLHQPQHF.

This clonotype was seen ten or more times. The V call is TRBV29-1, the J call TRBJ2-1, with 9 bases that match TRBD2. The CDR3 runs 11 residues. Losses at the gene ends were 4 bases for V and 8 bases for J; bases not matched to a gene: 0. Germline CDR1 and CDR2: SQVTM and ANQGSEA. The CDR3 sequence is CSVGGRDEQFF. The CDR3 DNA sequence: TGCAGCGTTGGCGGGAGGGATGAGCAGTTCTTC.

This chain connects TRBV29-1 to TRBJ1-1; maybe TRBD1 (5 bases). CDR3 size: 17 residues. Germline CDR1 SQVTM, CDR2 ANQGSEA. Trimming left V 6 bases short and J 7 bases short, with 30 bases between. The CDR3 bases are TGCAGCGTATCAACCGGGACGGACAACCCAAGTCCGGGTGAAGCTTTCTTT. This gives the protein CSVSTGTDNPSPGEAFF.

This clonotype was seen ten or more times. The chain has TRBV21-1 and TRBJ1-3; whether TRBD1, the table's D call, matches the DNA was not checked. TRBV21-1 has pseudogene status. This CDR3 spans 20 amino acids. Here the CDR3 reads CASSKGGRDRDPFSGNTIYF. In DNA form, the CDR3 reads TGTGCCAGCAGCAAAGGGGGTCGGGACAGGGACCCTTTCTCTGGAAACACCATATATTTT.

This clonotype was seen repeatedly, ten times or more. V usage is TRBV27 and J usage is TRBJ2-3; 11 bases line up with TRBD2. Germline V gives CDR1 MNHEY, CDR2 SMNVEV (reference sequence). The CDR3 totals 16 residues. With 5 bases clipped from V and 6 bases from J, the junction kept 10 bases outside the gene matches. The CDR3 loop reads CASSPKLAGEEDTQYF. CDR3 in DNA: TGTGCCAGCAGTCCGAAACTAGCGGGAGAAGAGGATACGCAGTATTTT.

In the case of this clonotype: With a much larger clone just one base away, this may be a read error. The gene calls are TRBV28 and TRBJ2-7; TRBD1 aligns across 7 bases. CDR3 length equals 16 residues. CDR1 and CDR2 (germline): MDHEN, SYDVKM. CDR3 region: CASCFPSAGGSYEQYF. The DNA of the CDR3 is TGTGCCAGCTGTTTTCCCTCGGCAGGGGGCTCCTACGAGCAGTACTTC.

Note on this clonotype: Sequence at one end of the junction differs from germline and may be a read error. CDR3 in amino acids: CASTLPGTVSYEQYF. Written as DNA, the CDR3 is TGTGCCAGCACCTTACCCGGGACGGTCTCCTACGAGCAGTACTTC. The rearrangement links TRBV7-2 to TRBJ2-7; D tentatively reads TRBD1 or TRBD2 (5 bases each). The germline gives CDR1 SGHTA, CDR2 FQGNSA. The CDR3 length is 15 residues. The whole variable domain, filled in from reference TRBV7-2 and TRBJ2-7, reads GAGVSQSPSNKVTEKGKDVELRCDPISGHTALYWYRQSLGQGLEFLIYFQGNSAPDKSGLPSDRFSAERTGGSVSTLTIQRTQQEDSAVYLCASTLPGTVSYEQYFGPGTRLTVT.

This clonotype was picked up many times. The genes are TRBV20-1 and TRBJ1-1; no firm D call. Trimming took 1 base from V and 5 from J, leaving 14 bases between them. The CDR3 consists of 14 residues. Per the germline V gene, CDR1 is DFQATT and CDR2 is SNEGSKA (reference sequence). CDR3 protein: CSARVPTLETEAFF. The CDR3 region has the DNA TGCAGTGCTAGAGTCCCAACCTTGGAGACTGAAGCTTTCTTT.

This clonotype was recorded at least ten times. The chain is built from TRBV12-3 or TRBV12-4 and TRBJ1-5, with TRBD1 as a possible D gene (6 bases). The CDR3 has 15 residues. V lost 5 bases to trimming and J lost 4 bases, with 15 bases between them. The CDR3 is CASSHGVRGNQPQHF. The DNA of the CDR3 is TGTGCCAGCAGTCACGGGGTCAGGGGTAATCAGCCCCAGCATTTT.

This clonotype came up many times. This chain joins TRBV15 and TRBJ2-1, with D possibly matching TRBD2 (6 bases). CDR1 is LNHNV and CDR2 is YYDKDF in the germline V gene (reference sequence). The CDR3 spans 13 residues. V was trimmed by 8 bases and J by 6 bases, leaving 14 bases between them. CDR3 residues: CATARMGGNEQFF. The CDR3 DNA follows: TGTGCCACCGCCAGGATGGGAGGCAATGAGCAGTTCTTC.

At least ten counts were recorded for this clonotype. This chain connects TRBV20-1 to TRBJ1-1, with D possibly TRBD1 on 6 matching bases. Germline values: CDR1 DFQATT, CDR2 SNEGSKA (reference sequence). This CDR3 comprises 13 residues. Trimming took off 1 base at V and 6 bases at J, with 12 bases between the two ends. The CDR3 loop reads CSARGGAGPEAFF. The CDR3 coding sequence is TGCAGTGCTAGAGGGGGGGCCGGCCCTGAAGCTTTCTTT.